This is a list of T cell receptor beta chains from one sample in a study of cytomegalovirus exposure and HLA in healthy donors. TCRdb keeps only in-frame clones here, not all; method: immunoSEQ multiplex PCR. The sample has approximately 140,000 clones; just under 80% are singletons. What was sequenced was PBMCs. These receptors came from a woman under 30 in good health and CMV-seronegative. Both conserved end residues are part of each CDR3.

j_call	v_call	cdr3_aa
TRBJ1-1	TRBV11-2	CASRFPGQGNTEAFF
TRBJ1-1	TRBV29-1	CSVEGLRGIGAFF
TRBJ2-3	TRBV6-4	CASSLAGTDTQYF
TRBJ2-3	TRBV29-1	CSVERGAGTGSTDTQYF
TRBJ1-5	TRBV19	CASSLNRNNQPQHF
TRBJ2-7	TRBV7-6	CASSLATESYEQYF
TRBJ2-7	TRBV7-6	CASSLAAREQYF
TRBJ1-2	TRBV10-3	CAISDSTGVRGYTF
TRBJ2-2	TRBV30	CAWKLAGAAGELFF
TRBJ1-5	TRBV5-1	CASSFGGAWDNQHF
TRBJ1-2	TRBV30	CTWSRRGNSYGYTF
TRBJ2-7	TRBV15	CATSMGRNSGEQYF
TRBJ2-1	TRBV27	CASSLLLVGNEQFF
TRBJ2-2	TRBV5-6	CASSGTSTGELFF
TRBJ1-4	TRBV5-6	CASSSITADEKLFF
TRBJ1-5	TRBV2	CASSAEGPSNQPQHF
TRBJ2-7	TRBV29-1	CSVEILSSPPYEQYF
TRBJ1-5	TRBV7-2	CASSLDRAGSQPQHF
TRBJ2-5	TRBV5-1	CASSFPGRQKTQYF
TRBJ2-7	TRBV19	CASRGSYEQYF
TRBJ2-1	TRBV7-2	CASSFQGYSYNEQFF
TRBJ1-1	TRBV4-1	CASSQGPGANTEAFF
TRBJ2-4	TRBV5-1	CASSRTRGEAGNIQYF
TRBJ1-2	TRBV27	CASSLGQGNYGYTF
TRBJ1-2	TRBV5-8	CASSLGTAYGYTF
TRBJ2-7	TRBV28	CASGPGTAILSYEQYF
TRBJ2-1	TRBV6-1	CASSSSGRAYNEQFF
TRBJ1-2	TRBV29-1	CSVETPTGYWGYTF
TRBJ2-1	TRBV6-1	CASSAPTVSSYNEQFF
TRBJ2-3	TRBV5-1	CASSLAGGADTQYF
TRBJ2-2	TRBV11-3	CASSPGQITGELFF
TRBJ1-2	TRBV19	CASSLTLRTGVDYGYTF
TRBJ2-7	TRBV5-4	CASSRQGFDEQYF
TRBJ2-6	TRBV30	CAWSPGGAGANVLTF
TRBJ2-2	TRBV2	CASTLGQGYTGELFF
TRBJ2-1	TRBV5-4	CASSLGPLAGVDEQFF
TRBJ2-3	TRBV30	CAWSGTSGLWDTQYF
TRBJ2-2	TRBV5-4	CASRPAGSNTGELFF
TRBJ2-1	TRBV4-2	CASSQVSAVVADEQFF
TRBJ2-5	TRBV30	CAWSSHRGRETQYF
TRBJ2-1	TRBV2	CASNQGEGEQFF
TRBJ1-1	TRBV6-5	CASSTTWATEAFF
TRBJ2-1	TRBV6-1	CASSVQGPYNEQFF
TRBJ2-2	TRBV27	CASSLRRAGELFF
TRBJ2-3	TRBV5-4	CASSLDRLDTQYF
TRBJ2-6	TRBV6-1	CASNVPETGANVLTF
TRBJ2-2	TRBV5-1	CASSVGINTGELFF
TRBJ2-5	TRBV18	CASSPDSQETQYF